The 6 T cell receptor beta chains listed next were all sequenced from one sample in a study of regulatory T cells in long-lasting Graves disease. Arm-PCR of CDR3 regions with iRepertoire HTBI primers generated TCR beta libraries. TCRdb processed the multiplex PCR reads anew with MiXCR; each CDR3 protein has one entry. The sample carries a few hundred thousand distinct CDR3 sequences, about 20% recorded once. Time point meaning: persistent/refractory GD, antithyroid drugs over 5 years with positive TRAb. There was RNA extracted from PBMCs, and the TCR library was made from it. The starting material was peripheral blood mononuclear cells (PBMCs), obtained when the disease was refractory, from a patient treated with antithyroid drugs. The receptors come from a female donor with Graves disease.

There are a few counts of this clonotype. The J gene is TRBJ1-2, the V gene TRBV25-1; a weak D match, TRBD1 (5 bases). The CDR3 extends over 16 amino acids. The V and J ends lost 8 bases and 3 bases respectively, with 22 bases between them. Germline-derived CDR1 and CDR2 are MGHDK and SYGVNS. In DNA, the CDR3 is TGTGCCAGCCAACCATGGGAGGCAGGGCCCTACTATGGCTACACCTTC. Translated: CASQPWEAGPYYGYTF.

This clonotype was counted many times. The gene calls are TRBV12-3 or TRBV12-4 and TRBJ1-1; no definite D call. V lost 6 bases to trimming and J lost 6 bases, with 11 bases between them. The CDR3 contains 12 residues. The CDR3 here is CASSPWFAEAFF. The CDR3 nucleotides read TGTGCCAGCAGCCCCTGGTTTGCTGAAGCTTTCTTT.

The chain is built from TRBV19 and TRBJ2-1; TRBD2 matches at 10 bases. Germline V CDR1 and CDR2: LNHDA, SQIVND (reference sequence). The CDR3 covers 16 residues. Trimming at V came to 1 base and at J to 8 bases, leaving 8 bases not matched to a gene. For the CDR3, the DNA is TGTGCCAGTAGTATAGGGGGGCTAGCGGGAGTTGATGAGCAGTTCTTC. It yields the protein CASSIGGLAGVDEQFF. The entire variable domain, with the rest obtained from reference TRBV19 and TRBJ2-1, is as follows: DGGITQSPKYLFRKEGQNVTLSCEQNLNHDAMYWYRQDPGQGLRLIYYSQIVNDFQKGDIAEGYSVSREKKESFPLTVTSAQKNPTAFYLCASSIGGLAGVDEQFFGPGTRLTVL.

V gene TRBV6-2 or TRBV6-3 combines with J gene TRBJ2-1, with TRBD1 as a possible D gene (5 bases). Trimming stripped 6 bases from V and 2 bases from J, with 8 bases between. This CDR3 has 13 residues. Germline-derived CDR1 and CDR2 are MNHEY and SVGEGT. The CDR3 loop reads CASSSTAYNEQFF. As DNA, the CDR3 is TGTGCCAGCAGCTCGACAGCCTACAATGAGCAGTTCTTC.

There are a few counts of this clonotype. V and J are TRBV20-1 and TRBJ2-5, with D tentatively TRBD1 (6 bases). The V and J ends lost 3 bases and 0 bases respectively, with 23 bases between them. The CDR3 covers 18 residues. Per germline, CDR1 DFQATT and CDR2 SNEGSKA (reference sequence). CDR3 nucleotides: TGCAGTGCTAGTCCCCCCCACACAGGGATTAACAACCAAGAGACCCAGTACTTC. Residues: CSASPPHTGINNQETQYF.

This clonotype was found a few times. The V call is TRBV11-3, the J call TRBJ2-1; 7 nucleotides match TRBD1. V was pared by 0 bases and J by 14 bases, with 4 bases of the junction left unmatched. The germline gives CDR1 SGHNT, CDR2 YENEEA. The CDR3 loop spans 12 amino acids. The CDR3 loop is CASSLDFDREFF. DNA of the CDR3: TGTGCCAGCAGCTTAGATTTCGACAGGGAGTTCTTC.